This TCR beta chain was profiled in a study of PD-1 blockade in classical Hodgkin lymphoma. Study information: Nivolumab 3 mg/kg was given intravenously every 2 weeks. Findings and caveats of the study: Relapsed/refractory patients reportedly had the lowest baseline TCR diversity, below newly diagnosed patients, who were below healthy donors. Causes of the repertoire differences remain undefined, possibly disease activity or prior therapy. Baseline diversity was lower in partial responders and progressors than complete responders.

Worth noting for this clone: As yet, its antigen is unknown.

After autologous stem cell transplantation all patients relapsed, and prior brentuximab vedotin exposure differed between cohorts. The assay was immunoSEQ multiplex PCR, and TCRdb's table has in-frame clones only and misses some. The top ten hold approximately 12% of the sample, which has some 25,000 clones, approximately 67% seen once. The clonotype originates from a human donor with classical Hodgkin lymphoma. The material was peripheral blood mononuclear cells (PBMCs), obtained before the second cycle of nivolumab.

The CDR3 loop reads CASSSFAGTSVTEAFF. DNA for the CDR3: TGTGCCAGCAGTTCCTTCGCCGGGACATCGGTTACTGAAGCTTTCTTT. The chain carries TRBV28 and TRBJ1-1, with D possibly matching TRBD1 (6 bases). V was pared by 4 bases and J by 5 bases, with 20 bases between. The CDR3 contains 16 residues. CDR1 is MDHEN, CDR2 SYDVKM, per germline.